This TCR beta chain was identified during a study of shared clonotypes between healthy human individuals. Study-level background: Participating donors consisted of two women and a few men aged 18 to 49. Overall study findings and caveats: Measured sharing among donors was expected to vary with sequencing depth.

This clone has a single count. Its antigen is undetermined. There were no recent acute infections or vaccinations among the donors, who were healthy HIV-negative adults. A CD45RA-negative memory subset and a CD45RA+ naive subset were separated from the CD4+ cells. Clones were read by immunoSEQ multiplex PCR, and TCRdb kept only the in-frame ones, dropping some. This sample carries over 850,000 clones, 75% to 80% of them seen once, and the ten largest clones take around 0.61%. Germline CDR1 reads MNHNY; CDR2 reads SVGAGI (reference sequence). The CDR3 has 14 residues. With 2 bases removed from V and 5 bases from J, the gap between germline ends came to 12 bases.

V gene TRBV6-6 combines with J gene TRBJ1-1; TRBD1 is a possible D gene (6 bases). The TCR originated in a man aged 18 to 30 in good health. Some clones in this sample may be carry-over from other donors' samples. The sequenced material came from memory CD4+ T cells from PBMCs. The sample's subset: CD45RA-negative fraction. The CDR3: CASSYGQGRTEAFF. In DNA, the CDR3 is TGTGCCAGCAGTTACGGGCAGGGGCGGACTGAAGCTTTCTTT.